This T cell receptor beta chain was sequenced in a study of OX40 agonist ivuxolimab in advanced cancers. Study-wide background: Earlier treatment with anti-PD-1, anti-PD-L1 or anti-CTLA-4 was permitted, and roughly 40% had received some. The study, taken as a whole, reports: CD8+ T cells averaged more expanded clones than CD4+. The study found among the lowest clonal expansion in partial responders at 0.1-3.0 mg/kg. By week 6 at 0.1 to 3.0 mg/kg, blood CD4+ and CD8+ T cells had expanded clonally.

Here immunoSEQ multiplex PCR was the method, and the copy in TCRdb shows in-frame clones only, minus some. The table has over 50,000 clones, nearly 90% seen once; the top ten hold 4% to 5.5%. Germline V lookup: CDR1 MNHEY, CDR2 SVGAGI. This CDR3 has 13 amino acids. Trimming removed 6 bases at V and 1 base at J, with 9 bases between. Comments on this clone: The target antigen is unknown.

Sequences were derived from CD4+ or CD8+ T cells sorted from blood, sampled in a trial of the OX40 agonist ivuxolimab. The rearrangement uses TRBV6-5 and TRBJ1-1; D is ambiguous. The source is an adult with an advanced solid tumor such as melanoma, head and neck, liver or kidney cancer. The CDR3 DNA reads as TGTGCCAGCAGGACCGACGGGAACACTGAAGCTTTCTTT. Translating gives CASRTDGNTEAFF.